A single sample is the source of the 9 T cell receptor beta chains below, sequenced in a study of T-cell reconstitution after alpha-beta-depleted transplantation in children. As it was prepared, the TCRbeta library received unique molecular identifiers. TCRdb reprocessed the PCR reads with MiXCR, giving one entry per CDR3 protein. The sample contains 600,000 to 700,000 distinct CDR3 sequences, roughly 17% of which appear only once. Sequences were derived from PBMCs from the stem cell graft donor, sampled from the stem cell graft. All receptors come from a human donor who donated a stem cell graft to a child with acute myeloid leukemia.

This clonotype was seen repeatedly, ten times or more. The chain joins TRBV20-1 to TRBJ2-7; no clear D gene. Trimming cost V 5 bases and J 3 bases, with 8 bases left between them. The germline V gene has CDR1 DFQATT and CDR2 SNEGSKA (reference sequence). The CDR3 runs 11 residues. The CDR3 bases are TGCAGTGCTTCTACAAACTACGAGCAGTACGTC. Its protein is CSASTNYEQYV.

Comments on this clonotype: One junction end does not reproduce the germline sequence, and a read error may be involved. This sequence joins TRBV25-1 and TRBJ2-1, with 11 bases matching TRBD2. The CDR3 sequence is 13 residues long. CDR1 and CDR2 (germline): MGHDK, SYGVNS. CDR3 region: CASSELGLAVAFF. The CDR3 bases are TGTGCGAGCAGTGAATTGGGACTAGCGGTAGCGTTCTTC.

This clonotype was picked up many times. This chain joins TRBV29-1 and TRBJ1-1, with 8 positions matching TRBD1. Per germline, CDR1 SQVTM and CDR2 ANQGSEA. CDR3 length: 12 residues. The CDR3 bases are TGCAGTATCGGACAGGGAAGAACTGAAGCTTTCTTT. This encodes CSIGQGRTEAFF. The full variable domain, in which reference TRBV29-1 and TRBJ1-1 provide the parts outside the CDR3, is SAVISQKPSRDICQRGTSLTIQCQVDSQVTMMFWYRQQPGQSLTLIATANQGSEATYESGFVIDKFPISRPNLTFSTLTVSNMSPEDSSIYLCSIGQGRTEAFFGQGTRLTVV.

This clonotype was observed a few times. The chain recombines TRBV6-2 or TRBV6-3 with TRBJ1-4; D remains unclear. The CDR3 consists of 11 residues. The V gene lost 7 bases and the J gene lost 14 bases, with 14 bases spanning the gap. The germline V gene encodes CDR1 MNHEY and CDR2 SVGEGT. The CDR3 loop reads CASTGSYGLFF. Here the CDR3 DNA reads TGTGCCAGCACTGGATCCTACGGGCTGTTTTTT.

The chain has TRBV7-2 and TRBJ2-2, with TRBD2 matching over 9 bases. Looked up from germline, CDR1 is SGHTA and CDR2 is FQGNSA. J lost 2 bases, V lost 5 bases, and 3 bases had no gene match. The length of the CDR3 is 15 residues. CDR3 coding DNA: TGTGCCAGCAGCAGAGCGGGGGGCAACACCGGGGAGCTGTTTTTT. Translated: CASSRAGGNTGELFF.

The CDR3 DNA sequence: TGTGCCAGCAGCTTAGGATGGGGGGGGGTCGATGAGCAGTTCTTC. Amino acids: CASSLGWGGVDEQFF. J is TRBJ2-1 and V is TRBV7-2, with 7 bases identical to TRBD2. CDR1 and CDR2 from the germline V gene are SGHTA and FQGNSA. The CDR3 totals 15 residues. V lost 1 base, J lost 8 bases, and 8 bases stayed unmatched.

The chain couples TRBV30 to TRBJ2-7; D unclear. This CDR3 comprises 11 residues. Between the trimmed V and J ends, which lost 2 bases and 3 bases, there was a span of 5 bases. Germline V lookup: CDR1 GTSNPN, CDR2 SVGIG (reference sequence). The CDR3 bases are TGTGCCTGGAGTCTGGACTACGAGCAGTACTTC. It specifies CAWSLDYEQYF.

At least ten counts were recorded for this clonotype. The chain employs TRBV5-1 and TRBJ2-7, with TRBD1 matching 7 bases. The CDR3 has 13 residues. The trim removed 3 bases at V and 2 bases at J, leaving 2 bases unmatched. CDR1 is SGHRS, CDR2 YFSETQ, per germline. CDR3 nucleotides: TGCGCCAGCAGCTCCGGGACAGCCTACGAGCAGTACTTC. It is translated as CASSSGTAYEQYF.

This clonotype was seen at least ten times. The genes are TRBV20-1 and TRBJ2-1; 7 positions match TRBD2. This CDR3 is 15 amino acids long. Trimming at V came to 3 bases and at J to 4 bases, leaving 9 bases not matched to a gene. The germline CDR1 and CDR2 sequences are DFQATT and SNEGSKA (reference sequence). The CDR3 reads CSASPGGSPYNEQFF. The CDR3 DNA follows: TGCAGTGCTAGCCCGGGGGGTTCCCCATACAATGAGCAGTTCTTC.